The following is a TCR beta chain sequence with its context. Its antigen remains unidentified. The PCR made use of 60 Vbeta and 13 Jbeta primers. Measured with immunoSEQ multiplex PCR; TCRdb has only the in-frame clones, and not every one. The table has about 190,000 clones, around 87% seen once. CDR3 length equals 14 residues. The V end was cut by 5 bases, the J end by 3 bases, with 11 bases between. The germline V gene encodes CDR1 MNHNS and CDR2 SASEGT. The data are from a study of cytomegalovirus exposure and HLA in healthy donors. The study, taken as a whole, reports: A prior analysis recorded that most TCR beta V segments were productive about 87% or about 30% of the time. In a later analysis, TCR beta V- and J-gene trimming showed a link to a missense DCLRE1C variant.

The sequencing sample was made of PBMCs. This chain links TRBV6-1 with TRBJ1-5, with D perhaps TRBD1 (5 bases). This sequence originates from a man younger than 45 in good health and CMV-seronegative. Here the CDR3 DNA reads TGTGCCAGCAGTCTAGGGGTCTTCAATCAGCCCCAGCATTTT. Its protein product is CASSLGVFNQPQHF.